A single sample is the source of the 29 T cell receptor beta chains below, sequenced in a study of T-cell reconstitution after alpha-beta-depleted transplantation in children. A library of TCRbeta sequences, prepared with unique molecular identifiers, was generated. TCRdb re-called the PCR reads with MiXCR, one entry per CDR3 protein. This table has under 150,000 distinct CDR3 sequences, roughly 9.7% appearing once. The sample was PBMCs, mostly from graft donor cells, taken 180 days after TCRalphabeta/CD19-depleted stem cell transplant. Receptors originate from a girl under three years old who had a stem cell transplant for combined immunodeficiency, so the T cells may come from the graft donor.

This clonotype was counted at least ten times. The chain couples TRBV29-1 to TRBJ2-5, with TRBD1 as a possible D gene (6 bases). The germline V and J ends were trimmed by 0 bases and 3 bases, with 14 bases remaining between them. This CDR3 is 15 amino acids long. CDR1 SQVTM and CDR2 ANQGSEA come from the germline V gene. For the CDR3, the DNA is TGCAGCGTTGAAGATTGGCGGACAGAAGAAGAGACCCAGTACTTC. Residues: CSVEDWRTEEETQYF.

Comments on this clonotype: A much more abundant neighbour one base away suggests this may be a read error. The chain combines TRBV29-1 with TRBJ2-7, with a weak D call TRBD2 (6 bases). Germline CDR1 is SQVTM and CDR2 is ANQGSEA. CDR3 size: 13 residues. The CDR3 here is CSVEEGNLYEQHF. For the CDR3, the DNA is TGCAGCGTTGAGGAGGGGAATTTATACGAGCAGCACTTC.

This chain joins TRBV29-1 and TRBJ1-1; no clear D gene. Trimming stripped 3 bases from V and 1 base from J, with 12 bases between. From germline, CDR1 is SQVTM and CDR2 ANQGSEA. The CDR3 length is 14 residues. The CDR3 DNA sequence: TGCAGCGTTGAGGGTAGTATAAGGAACACTGAAGCTTTCTTT. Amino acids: CSVEGSIRNTEAFF.

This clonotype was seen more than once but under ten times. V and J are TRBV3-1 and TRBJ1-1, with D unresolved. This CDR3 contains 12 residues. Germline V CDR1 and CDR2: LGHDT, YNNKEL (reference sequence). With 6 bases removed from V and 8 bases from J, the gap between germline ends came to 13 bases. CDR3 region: CASSQRHAEAFF. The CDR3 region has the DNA TGTGCCAGCAGTCAAAGACATGCGGAAGCTTTCTTT.

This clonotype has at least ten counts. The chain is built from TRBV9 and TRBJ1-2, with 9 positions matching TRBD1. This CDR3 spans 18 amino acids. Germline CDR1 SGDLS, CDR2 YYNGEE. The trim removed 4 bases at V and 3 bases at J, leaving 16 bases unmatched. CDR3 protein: CASSPRLHPTGGYYGYTF. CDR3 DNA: TGTGCCAGCAGCCCCCGTTTACATCCCACAGGGGGCTACTATGGCTACACCTTC.

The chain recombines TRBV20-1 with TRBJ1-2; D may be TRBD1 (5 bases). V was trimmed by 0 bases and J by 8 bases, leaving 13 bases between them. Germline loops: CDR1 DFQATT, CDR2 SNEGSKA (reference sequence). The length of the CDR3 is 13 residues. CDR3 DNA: TGCAGTGCTAGAGATCGTTGGGGGGAAGGCTACACCTTC. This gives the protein CSARDRWGEGYTF.

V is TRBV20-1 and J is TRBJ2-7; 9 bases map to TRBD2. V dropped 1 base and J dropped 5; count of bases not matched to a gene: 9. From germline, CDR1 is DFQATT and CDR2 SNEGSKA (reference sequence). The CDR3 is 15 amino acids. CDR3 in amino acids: CSARGFGTSRNEQYF. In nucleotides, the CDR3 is TGCAGTGCTAGAGGATTCGGGACTAGCAGAAACGAGCAGTACTTC.

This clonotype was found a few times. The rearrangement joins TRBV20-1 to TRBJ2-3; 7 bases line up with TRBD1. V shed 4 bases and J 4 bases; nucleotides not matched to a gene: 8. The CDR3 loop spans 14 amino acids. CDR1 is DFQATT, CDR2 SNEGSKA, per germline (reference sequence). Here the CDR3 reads CSAKRQGDPDTQYF. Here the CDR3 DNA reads TGCAGTGCTAAACGTCAGGGGGATCCAGATACGCAGTATTTT.

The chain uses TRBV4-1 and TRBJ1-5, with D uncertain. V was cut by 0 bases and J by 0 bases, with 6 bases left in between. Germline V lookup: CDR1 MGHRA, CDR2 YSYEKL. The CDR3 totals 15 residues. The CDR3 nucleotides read TGCGCCAGCAGCCAAGACATCTATAGCAATCAGCCCCAGCATTTT. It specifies CASSQDIYSNQPQHF.

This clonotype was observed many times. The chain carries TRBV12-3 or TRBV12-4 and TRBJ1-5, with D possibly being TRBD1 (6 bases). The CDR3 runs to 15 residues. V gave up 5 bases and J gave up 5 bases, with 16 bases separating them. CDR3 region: CASSRGTPNYQPQHF. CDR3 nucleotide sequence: TGTGCCAGCAGTAGAGGGACACCGAATTATCAGCCCCAGCATTTT.

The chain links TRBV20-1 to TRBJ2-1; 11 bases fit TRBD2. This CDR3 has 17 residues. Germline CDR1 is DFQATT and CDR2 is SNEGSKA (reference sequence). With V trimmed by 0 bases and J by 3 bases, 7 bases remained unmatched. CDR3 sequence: CSARDRRGLADYNEQFF. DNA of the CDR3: TGCAGTGCTAGAGATAGGAGGGGACTAGCGGACTACAATGAGCAGTTCTTC.

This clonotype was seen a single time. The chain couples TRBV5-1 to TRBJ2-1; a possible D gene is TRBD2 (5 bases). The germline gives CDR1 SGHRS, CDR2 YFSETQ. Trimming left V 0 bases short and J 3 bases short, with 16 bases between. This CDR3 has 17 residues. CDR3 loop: CASSLGASRSSYNEQFF. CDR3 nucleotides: TGCGCCAGCAGCTTGGGGGCTAGCAGGAGTAGCTACAATGAGCAGTTCTTC.

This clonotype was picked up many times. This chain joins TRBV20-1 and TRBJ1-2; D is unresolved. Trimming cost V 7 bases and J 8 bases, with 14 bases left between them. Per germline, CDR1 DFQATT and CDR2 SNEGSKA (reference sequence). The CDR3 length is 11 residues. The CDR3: CSEERIGGYTF. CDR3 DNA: TGCAGTGAAGAGCGGATAGGGGGCTACACCTTC.

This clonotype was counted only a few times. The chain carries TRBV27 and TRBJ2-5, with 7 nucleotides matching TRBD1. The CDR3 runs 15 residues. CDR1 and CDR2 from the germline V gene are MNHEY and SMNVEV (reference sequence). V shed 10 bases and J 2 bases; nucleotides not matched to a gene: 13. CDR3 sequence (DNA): TGTGCCAACTACAACCACAGGGGCCGACAAGAGACCCAGTACTTC. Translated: CANYNHRGRQETQYF.

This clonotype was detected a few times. The CDR3 DNA reads TGTGCCAGCAGTTCCGTTGGCCTGAACTACGAGCAGTACTTC. This sequence encodes CASSSVGLNYEQYF. This sequence joins TRBV28 and TRBJ2-7; D uncertain. Per the germline V gene, CDR1 is MDHEN and CDR2 is SYDVKM. CDR3 length equals 14 residues. The ends were cut back, 4 bases at V and 3 bases at J, with 13 bases in the middle.

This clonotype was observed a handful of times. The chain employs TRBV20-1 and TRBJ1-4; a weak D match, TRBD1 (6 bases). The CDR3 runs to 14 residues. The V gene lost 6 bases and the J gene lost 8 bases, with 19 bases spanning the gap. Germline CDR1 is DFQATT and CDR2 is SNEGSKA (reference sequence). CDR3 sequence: CSAPSAGEGEKLFF. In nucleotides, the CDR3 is TGCAGTGCACCCTCGGCAGGGGAAGGGGAAAAACTGTTTTTT.

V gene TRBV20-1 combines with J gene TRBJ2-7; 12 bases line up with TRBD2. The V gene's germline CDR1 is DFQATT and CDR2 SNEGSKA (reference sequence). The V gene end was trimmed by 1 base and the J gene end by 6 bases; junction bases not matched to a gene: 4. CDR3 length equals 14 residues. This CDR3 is CSARGLAGVSEQYF. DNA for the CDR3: TGCAGTGCTAGAGGACTAGCGGGAGTGTCCGAGCAGTACTTC.

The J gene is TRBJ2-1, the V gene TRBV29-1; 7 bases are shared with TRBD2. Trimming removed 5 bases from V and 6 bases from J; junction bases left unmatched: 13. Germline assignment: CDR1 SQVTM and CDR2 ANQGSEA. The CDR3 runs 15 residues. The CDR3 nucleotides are TGCAGCGTTCCTCGCCAGGGACTAAGACCCAATGAGCAGTTCTTC. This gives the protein CSVPRQGLRPNEQFF.

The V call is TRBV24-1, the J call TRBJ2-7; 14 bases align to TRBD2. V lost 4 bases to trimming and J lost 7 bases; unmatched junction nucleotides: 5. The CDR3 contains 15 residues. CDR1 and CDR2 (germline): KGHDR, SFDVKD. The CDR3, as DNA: TGTGCCACCAGTGACGGACTAGCGGGAGGTCGAGAGCAGTACTTC. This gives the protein CATSDGLAGGREQYF.

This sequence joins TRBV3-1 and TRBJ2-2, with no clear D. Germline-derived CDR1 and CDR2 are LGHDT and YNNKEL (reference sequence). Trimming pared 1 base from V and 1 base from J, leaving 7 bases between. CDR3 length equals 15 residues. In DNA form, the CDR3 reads TGTGCCAGCAGCCAAGCCCCAGGGAACACCGGGGAGCTGTTTTTT. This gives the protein CASSQAPGNTGELFF.

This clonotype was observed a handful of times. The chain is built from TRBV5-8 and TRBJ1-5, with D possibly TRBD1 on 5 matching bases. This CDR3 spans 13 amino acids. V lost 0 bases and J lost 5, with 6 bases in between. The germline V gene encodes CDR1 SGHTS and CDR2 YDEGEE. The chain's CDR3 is CASSLARDQPQHF. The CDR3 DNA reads TGTGCCAGCAGCTTGGCCAGGGATCAGCCCCAGCATTTT.

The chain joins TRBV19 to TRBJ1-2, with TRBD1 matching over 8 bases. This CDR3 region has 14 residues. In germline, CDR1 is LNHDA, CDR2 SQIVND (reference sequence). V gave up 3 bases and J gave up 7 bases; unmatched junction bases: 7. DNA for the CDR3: TGTGCCAGTAGTATTAGCCGGGACAGGAGTGGCTACACCTTC. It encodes CASSISRDRSGYTF.

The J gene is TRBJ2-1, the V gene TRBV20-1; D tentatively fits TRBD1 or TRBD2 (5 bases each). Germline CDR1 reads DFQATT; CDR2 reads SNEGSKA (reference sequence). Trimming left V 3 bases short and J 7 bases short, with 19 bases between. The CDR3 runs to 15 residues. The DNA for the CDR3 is TGCAGTGCTAGGGGGGAAACTAGGGGTGTGAATGAGCAGTTCTTC. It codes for CSARGETRGVNEQFF.

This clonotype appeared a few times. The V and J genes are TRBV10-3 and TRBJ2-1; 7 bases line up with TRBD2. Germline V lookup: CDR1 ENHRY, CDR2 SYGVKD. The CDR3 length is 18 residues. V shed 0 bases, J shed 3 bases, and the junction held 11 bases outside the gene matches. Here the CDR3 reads CAISESGGAGDLYNEQFF. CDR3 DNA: TGTGCCATCAGTGAGTCAGGTGGGGCGGGAGACCTCTACAATGAGCAGTTCTTC.

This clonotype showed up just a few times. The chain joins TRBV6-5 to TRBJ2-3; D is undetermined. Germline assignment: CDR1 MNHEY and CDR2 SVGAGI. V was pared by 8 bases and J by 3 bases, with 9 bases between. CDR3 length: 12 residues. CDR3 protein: CASAQVTDTQYF. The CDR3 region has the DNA TGTGCCAGCGCGCAGGTTACAGATACGCAGTATTTT.

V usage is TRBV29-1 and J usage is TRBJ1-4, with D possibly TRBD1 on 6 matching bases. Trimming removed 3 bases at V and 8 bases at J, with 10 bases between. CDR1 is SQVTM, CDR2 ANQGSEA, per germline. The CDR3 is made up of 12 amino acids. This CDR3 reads CSVEDQGEKLFF. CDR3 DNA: TGCAGCGTTGAGGACCAGGGGGAAAAACTGTTTTTT. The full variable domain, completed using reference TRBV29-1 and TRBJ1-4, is SAVISQKPSRDICQRGTSLTIQCQVDSQVTMMFWYRQQPGQSLTLIATANQGSEATYESGFVIDKFPISRPNLTFSTLTVSNMSPEDSSIYLCSVEDQGEKLFFGSGTQLSVL.

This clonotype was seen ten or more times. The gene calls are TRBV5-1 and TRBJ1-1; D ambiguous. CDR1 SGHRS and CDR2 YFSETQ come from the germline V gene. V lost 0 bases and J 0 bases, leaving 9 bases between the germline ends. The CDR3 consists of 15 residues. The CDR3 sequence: CASSLERAMNTEAFF. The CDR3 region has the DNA TGCGCCAGCAGCTTGGAACGGGCAATGAACACTGAAGCTTTCTTT. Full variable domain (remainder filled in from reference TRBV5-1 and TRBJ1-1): KAGVTQTPRYLIKTRGQQVTLSCSPISGHRSVSWYQQTPGQGLQFLFEYFSETQRNKGNFPGRFSGRQFSNSRSEMNVSTLELGDSALYLCASSLERAMNTEAFFGQGTRLTVV.

The CDR3 reads CASSLPTGNGYTF. For the CDR3, the DNA is TGTGCCAGCAGTTTACCTACAGGGAATGGCTACACCTTC. The chain joins TRBV27 to TRBJ1-2; TRBD1 is a possible D gene (6 bases). This CDR3 is built from 13 residues. V lost 2 bases and J 6 bases, leaving 10 bases between the germline ends. Germline V gene data show CDR1 as MNHEY and CDR2 as SMNVEV (reference sequence).

The CDR3 DNA sequence: TGCAGCGTGTCCTCTCATTGGGTCGCAGCTTTCTTT. Translated: CSVSSHWVAAFF. V usage is TRBV29-1 and J usage is TRBJ1-1; D gene ambiguous. Germline CDR1 reads SQVTM; CDR2 reads ANQGSEA. The length of the CDR3 is 12 residues. The V and J ends lost 6 bases and 10 bases respectively, with 18 bases between them.